This T cell receptor beta chain was obtained from a study of T cell repertoires in cytomegalovirus infection. At the level of the study: Newly reported HLA-C-restricted and thoroughly characterized HLA-B-restricted CMV epitopes were employed. A matching HLA type, together with CMV infection, was signaled by public TCR beta signatures.

Findings and limits, study-wide: Summed frequency of shared TCR beta families picked out CMV carriers who also had the relevant HLA. The response measured ex vivo was dominated by TCR beta clonotypes (HLA-C-restricted and CMV-specific).

This clonotype was seen at least ten times. Its cognate antigen is unknown. TCRdb processed the reads anew with MiXCR; each CDR3 protein has one entry. The sample lists about half a million distinct CDR3 sequences; roughly a third were seen once. The V gene's germline CDR1 is SNHLY and CDR2 FYNNEI. The CDR3 spans 12 residues. V lost 10 bases and J lost 4, with 13 bases in between. This TCR was sampled from a human donor in good health (CMV status not recorded). Some clones in this sample may be carry-over from other donors' samples. The chain recombines TRBV2 with TRBJ1-2; D is unclear. Sequencing used cultured PBMCs, obtained from culture after CMV antigen stimulation. CDR3 in DNA: TGTGCCACGCGTCTTTTCGCCTATGGCTACACCTTC. It yields the protein CATRLFAYGYTF.